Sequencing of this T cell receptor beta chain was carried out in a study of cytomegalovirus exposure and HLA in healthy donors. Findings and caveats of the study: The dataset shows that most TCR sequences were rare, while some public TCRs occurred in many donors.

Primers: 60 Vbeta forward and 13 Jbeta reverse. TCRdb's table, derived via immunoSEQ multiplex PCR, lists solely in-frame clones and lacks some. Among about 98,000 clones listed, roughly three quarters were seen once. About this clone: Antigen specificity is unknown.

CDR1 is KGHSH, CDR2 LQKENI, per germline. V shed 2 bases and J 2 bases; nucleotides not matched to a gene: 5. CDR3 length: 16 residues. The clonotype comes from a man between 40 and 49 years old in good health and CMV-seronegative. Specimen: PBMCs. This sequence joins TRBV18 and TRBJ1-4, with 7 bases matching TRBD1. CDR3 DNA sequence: TGTGCCAGCTCACCAAGAACAGGGGCGACTAATGAAAAACTGTTTTTT. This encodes CASSPRTGATNEKLFF.